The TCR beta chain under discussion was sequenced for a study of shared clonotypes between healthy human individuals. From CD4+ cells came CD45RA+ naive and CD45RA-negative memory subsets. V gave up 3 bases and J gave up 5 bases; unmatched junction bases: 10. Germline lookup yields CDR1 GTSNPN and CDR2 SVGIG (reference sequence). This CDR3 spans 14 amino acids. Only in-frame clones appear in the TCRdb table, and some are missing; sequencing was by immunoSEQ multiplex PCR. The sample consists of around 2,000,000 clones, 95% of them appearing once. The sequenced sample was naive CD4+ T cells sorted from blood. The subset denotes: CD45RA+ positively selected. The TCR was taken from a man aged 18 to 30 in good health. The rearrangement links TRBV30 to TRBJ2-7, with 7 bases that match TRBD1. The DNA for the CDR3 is TGTGCCTGGAGGAAATCCGGGACAGTGGACGAGCAGTACTTC. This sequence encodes CAWRKSGTVDEQYF.